This T cell receptor beta chain was sequenced for a study of molecular identifiers for immune sequencing clone quantification. Across the study: Replicate RNA from roughly 18,000 or 92,000 naive CD8 T cells formed five aliquots; four were sequenced. Findings and limits, study-wide: Highly expanded clones may be undercounted when identical TCR molecules share barcodes.

Using 10%, 30% or 50% RNA, naive CD8 libraries were derived from about 20,000 to 1,000,000 sorted cells. Each CDR3 protein gets one entry after TCRdb re-called the PCR reads with MiXCR. The sample shows approximately 500,000 distinct CDR3 sequences, about 20% of them seen only once. Remarks on this clonotype: Its target is unknown. A read error may be the cause here, since a much bigger clone is one base away.

Per the germline V gene, CDR1 is MNHEY and CDR2 is SVGAGI. This CDR3 is 14 amino acids long. The rearrangement joins TRBV6-5 to TRBJ1-1, with 8 nucleotides matching TRBD1. This receptor was obtained from a human donor in good health. Some libraries in this study had Jurkat cell RNA spiked in. The specimen was naive CD8+ T cells from blood, with Jurkat cell RNA spiked in. This sample's subset: FACS-sorted CD8+CD4-CCR7+CD45RA+ naive T cells. For the CDR3, the DNA is TGTGTCAGCAGTTACAAAGGACAGGGTACTGAAGCTTTCTTT. Amino acid sequence: CVSSYKGQGTEAFF.